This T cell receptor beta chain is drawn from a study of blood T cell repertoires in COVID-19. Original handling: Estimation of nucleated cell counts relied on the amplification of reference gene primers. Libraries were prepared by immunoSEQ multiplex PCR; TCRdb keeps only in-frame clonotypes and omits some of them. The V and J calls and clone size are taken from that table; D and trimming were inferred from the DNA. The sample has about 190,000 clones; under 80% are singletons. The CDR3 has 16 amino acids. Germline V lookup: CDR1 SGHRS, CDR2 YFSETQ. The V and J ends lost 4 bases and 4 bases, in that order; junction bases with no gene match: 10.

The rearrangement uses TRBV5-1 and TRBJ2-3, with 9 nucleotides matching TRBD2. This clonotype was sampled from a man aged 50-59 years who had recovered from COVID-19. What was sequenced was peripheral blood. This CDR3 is CASSVGPGLAPDTQYF. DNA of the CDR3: TGCGCCAGCAGCGTAGGCCCGGGACTAGCCCCAGATACGCAGTATTTT.